Below are 32 T cell receptor beta chains sequenced from a single sample in a study of radiotherapy plus CTLA-4 blockade in lung cancer (dated by TCRdb to the late 2010s). Library prep was done by the immunoSEQ multiplex PCR assay. Held by TCRdb, this immuneACCESS table contains in-frame sequences only and omits some clones. Under half of the omission traces to an unresolved V gene where checked; the cause of the rest is unknown. The table for this sample lists about 46,000 clones; roughly 77% of them were counted only once. The ten largest clonotypes hold 8.5% to 9% of the sample. Sample: peripheral blood, taken from a patient treated with radiotherapy plus ipilimumab. Source of these receptors: a human donor with non-small cell lung cancer who had a complete response to radiotherapy plus ipilimumab.

The CDR3 region is CASSPTGGETQYF. CDR3 nucleotide sequence: TGCGCCAGCAGTCCGACTGGGGGCGAGACCCAGTACTTC. The chain employs TRBV10-1 and TRBJ2-5; a weak D match, TRBD1 (6 bases). The CDR3 contains 13 residues. V was clipped by 5 bases and J by 5 bases, with 12 bases between them. The germline gives CDR1 WNHNN, CDR2 SYGVQD (reference sequence).

This chain connects TRBV15 to TRBJ1-2, with TRBD1 as a possible D gene (6 bases). V lost 3 bases, J lost 6 bases, and 17 bases lay in between. Germline V gene data show CDR1 as LNHNV and CDR2 as YYDKDF (reference sequence). The CDR3 sequence is 15 residues long. CDR3 amino acids: CATSSPPVGGNGYTF. The DNA for the CDR3 is TGTGCCACCAGCAGTCCACCCGTAGGGGGAAATGGCTACACCTTC.

The V call is TRBV7-8, the J call TRBJ1-2, with 7 bases lining up with TRBD1. V shed 5 bases, J shed 7 bases, and the junction held 16 bases outside the gene matches. The V gene's germline CDR1 is SGHVS and CDR2 FQNEAQ. The CDR3 loop spans 16 amino acids. The CDR3 loop reads CASSTRTGPQGSGYTF. The DNA for the CDR3 is TGTGCCAGCAGCACCCGGACAGGCCCCCAGGGGTCTGGCTACACCTTC.

V and J are TRBV5-4 and TRBJ2-3; 8 bases fit TRBD2. The germline CDR1 and CDR2 sequences are SGHNT and YYREEE (reference sequence). The CDR3 totals 14 residues. V lost 5 bases to trimming and J lost 6 bases; unmatched junction nucleotides: 8. Written as DNA, the CDR3 is TGTGCCAGCAGTACCGGGGGGGCATCGGATACGCAGTATTTT. This translates into CASSTGGASDTQYF.

The rearrangement joins TRBV18 to TRBJ2-2; 9 bases agree with TRBD1. The CDR3 totals 15 residues. V lost 5 bases to trimming and J lost 4 bases; unmatched junction nucleotides: 5. Germline CDR1 KGHSH, CDR2 LQKENI. The CDR3 here is CASSGTGSSTGELFF. The CDR3 bases are TGTGCCAGCTCAGGGACAGGGTCAAGCACCGGGGAGCTGTTTTTT.

CDR3 residues: CASSHNNRPTSGRWGEQFF. CDR3 bases: TGTGCCAGCAGCCATAATAATAGGCCGACTAGCGGGAGGTGGGGTGAGCAGTTCTTC. The gene calls are TRBV5-6 and TRBJ2-1; 13 nucleotides align to TRBD2. The V segment lost 4 bases and the J segment 9 bases; nucleotides outside the gene matches: 19. Germline-derived CDR1 and CDR2 are SGHDT and YYEEEE. The CDR3 loop spans 19 amino acids.

CDR3 sequence: CASRMEEVNTEAFF. The CDR3 DNA sequence: TGCGCCAGCAGAATGGAGGAAGTGAACACTGAAGCTTTCTTT. The J gene is TRBJ1-1, the V gene TRBV4-1, with D unresolved. V lost 6 bases to trimming and J lost 0 bases, with 11 bases between them. This CDR3 is 14 amino acids long. In germline, CDR1 is MGHRA, CDR2 YSYEKL.

The V and J genes are TRBV7-6 and TRBJ1-1; TRBD1 is a possible D gene (6 bases). V was clipped by 4 bases and J by 5 bases, with 17 bases between them. Germline lookup yields CDR1 SGHVS and CDR2 FNYEAQ. The CDR3 is 15 residues long. CDR3 amino acids: CASSSTTGKATEAFF. The CDR3 nucleotides are TGTGCCAGCAGCTCAACCACAGGGAAAGCGACTGAAGCTTTCTTT.

The V gene is TRBV28, the J gene TRBJ1-1, with TRBD1 as a possible D gene (5 bases). The CDR3 runs 13 residues. Trimming removed 3 bases at V and 7 bases at J, with 12 bases between. Germline CDR1 reads MDHEN; CDR2 reads SYDVKM. The CDR3 loop reads CASSFVRQSEAFF. CDR3 nucleotide sequence: TGTGCCAGCAGTTTCGTTAGACAGAGTGAAGCTTTCTTT.

J is TRBJ1-5 and V is TRBV19, with 9 positions matching TRBD1. V lost 5 bases to trimming and J lost 3 bases; unmatched junction nucleotides: 8. From germline, CDR1 is LNHDA and CDR2 SQIVND (reference sequence). The CDR3 totals 16 residues. As DNA, the CDR3 is TGTGCCAGTAGTCCAGGGACAGGGTATAACAATCAGCCCCAGCATTTT. Its protein is CASSPGTGYNNQPQHF. Full variable domain (remainder filled in from reference TRBV19 and TRBJ1-5): DGGITQSPKYLFRKEGQNVTLSCEQNLNHDAMYWYRQDPGQGLRLIYYSQIVNDFQKGDIAEGYSVSREKKESFPLTVTSAQKNPTAFYLCASSPGTGYNNQPQHFGDGTRLSIL.

V gene TRBV13 combines with J gene TRBJ1-3, with no clear D. Trimming cost V 3 bases and J 1 base, with 10 bases left between them. CDR3 length: 15 residues. The germline CDR1 and CDR2 sequences are PRHDT and FYEKMQ (reference sequence). The CDR3 DNA sequence: TGTGCCAGCAGCTTTGACGGGATATCTGGAAACACCATATATTTT. Protein sequence: CASSFDGISGNTIYF.

J is TRBJ2-1 and V is TRBV11-3, with D uncertain. The CDR3 sequence is 13 residues long. Trimming took off 4 bases at V and 2 bases at J, with 6 bases between the two ends. Germline V gene lookup returns CDR1 SGHNT and CDR2 YENEEA. The CDR3 reads CASSSIAYNEQFF. As DNA, the CDR3 is TGTGCCAGCAGCTCAATAGCCTACAATGAGCAGTTCTTC.

The V call is TRBV7-2, the J call TRBJ2-5; TRBD2 matches at 11 bases. Germline lookup yields CDR1 SGHTA and CDR2 FQGNSA. CDR3 size: 15 residues. Losses at the gene ends were 4 bases for V and 2 bases for J; bases not matched to a gene: 3. Here the CDR3 reads CASSSGLAAQETQYF. The DNA for the CDR3 is TGTGCCAGCAGCTCGGGACTAGCGGCGCAAGAGACCCAGTACTTC.

This rearrangement joins TRBV7-8 to TRBJ2-5; TRBD2 is a possible D gene (6 bases). Trimming took off 4 bases at V and 5 bases at J, with 14 bases between the two ends. Per germline, CDR1 SGHVS and CDR2 FQNEAQ. There are 14 residues in the CDR3. For the CDR3, the DNA is TGTGCCAGCAGCTCTCGGACTAACCGGGAGACCCAGTACTTC. It codes for CASSSRTNRETQYF.

A note on this clone: Other DNA sequences in this sample translate to the same CDR3. The chain uses TRBV9 and TRBJ2-1; 8 nucleotides match TRBD2. The germline V gene encodes CDR1 SGDLS and CDR2 YYNGEE. CDR3 size: 15 residues. Trimming removed 2 bases from V and 0 bases from J; junction bases left unmatched: 1. CDR3 in DNA: TGTGCCAGCAGCGTGAGCGGGAGCTCCTACAATGAGCAGTTCTTC. Protein: CASSVSGSSYNEQFF.

The V call is TRBV7-2, the J call TRBJ1-1; 10 bases are a match to TRBD1. Unmatched junction bases numbered 15, after V lost 4 bases and J lost 4 bases. CDR1 and CDR2 (germline): SGHTA, FQGNSA. The CDR3 length is 18 residues. CDR3 DNA sequence: TGTGCCAGCAGCTCGACAGGGGGCGTTTTGGTTTCGAGCACTGAAGCTTTCTTT. This gives the protein CASSSTGGVLVSSTEAFF.

The chain combines TRBV30 with TRBJ1-2; 9 bases fit TRBD1. Trimming removed 3 bases from V and 5 bases from J; junction bases left unmatched: 4. Germline V gene sequence: CDR1 GTSNPN, CDR2 SVGIG (reference sequence). This CDR3 spans 13 amino acids. As DNA, the CDR3 is TGTGCCTGGAGAGTGACAGGGGGTTATGGCTACACCTTC. Protein product: CAWRVTGGYGYTF.

The gene calls are TRBV6-6 and TRBJ1-2; the match to TRBD1 covers 8 bases. The CDR3 totals 15 residues. From germline, CDR1 is MNHNY and CDR2 SVGAGI (reference sequence). J was trimmed by 4 bases and V by 5 bases; bases with no gene match: 9. The CDR3 DNA is TGTGCCAGCAGTACCTCATCGGACAGGGTCTATGGCTACACCTTC. Its protein is CASSTSSDRVYGYTF.

V and J are TRBV6-5 and TRBJ2-3, with D perhaps TRBD1 (6 bases). The germline gives CDR1 MNHEY, CDR2 SVGAGI. This CDR3 is 15 amino acids long. The V end was cut by 0 bases, the J end by 3 bases, with 10 bases between. Here the CDR3 reads CASSYSDSWTDTQYF. The CDR3 coding sequence is TGTGCCAGCAGTTACTCGGACAGTTGGACAGATACGCAGTATTTT.

V is TRBV4-2 and J is TRBJ1-2, with D unresolved. The CDR3 is 14 amino acids. CDR1 and CDR2 (germline): LGHNA, YNFKEQ. Trimming removed 0 bases from V and 4 bases from J, with 9 bases in between. CDR3 nucleotides: TGTGCCAGCAGCCAAGATACGGGTCCCTATGGCTACACCTTC. Translated, it gives CASSQDTGPYGYTF.

CDR3: CASSRQGAQETQYF. The CDR3 nucleotides are TGCGCCAGCAGCCGACAGGGGGCCCAAGAGACCCAGTACTTC. The V and J genes are TRBV5-1 and TRBJ2-5; 10 positions agree with TRBD1. Per germline, CDR1 SGHRS and CDR2 YFSETQ. The CDR3 runs 14 residues. With 4 bases clipped from V and 1 base from J, the junction kept 1 base outside the gene matches.

The rearrangement links TRBV7-9 to TRBJ1-2; D gene ambiguous. V shed 5 bases and J shed 8 bases, with 9 bases lying between them. Per germline, CDR1 SEHNR and CDR2 FQNEAQ (reference sequence). The CDR3 is made up of 11 amino acids. CDR3 DNA: TGTGCCAGCAGCCCAGGTTGGGGCTACACCTTC. Amino acid sequence: CASSPGWGYTF.

The V call is TRBV9, the J call TRBJ2-5; 7 bases line up with TRBD2. V was clipped by 1 base and J by 3 bases; unmatched bases: 6. The CDR3 extends over 15 amino acids. CDR1 and CDR2 from the germline V gene are SGDLS and YYNGEE. In DNA form, the CDR3 reads TGTGCCAGCAGCGTAACCCCGGGAGGAGAAGAGACCCAGTACTTC. Protein: CASSVTPGGEETQYF.

The J gene is TRBJ1-4, the V gene TRBV6-6; D is unclear. Trimming pared 3 bases from V and 8 bases from J, leaving 13 bases between. CDR1 and CDR2 (germline): MNHNY, SVGAGI (reference sequence). The CDR3 runs to 14 residues. CDR3 in amino acids: CASSYYRAGEKLFF. The CDR3 DNA reads as TGTGCCAGCAGTTATTATCGAGCGGGGGAAAAACTGTTTTTT.

This clone was seen a few times. The V and J genes are TRBV25-1 and TRBJ1-5; 7 nucleotides agree with TRBD1. This CDR3 comprises 11 residues. After removal of 8 bases from V and 7 bases from J, the junction contained 2 bases not matched to a gene. Per germline, CDR1 MGHDK and CDR2 SYGVNS. CDR3 sequence: CASGQVQPQHF. The DNA for the CDR3 is TGTGCCAGCGGACAGGTCCAGCCCCAGCATTTT.

This clone was counted only a few times. The junction does not match germline at one end; this may be a read error. The chain couples TRBV18 to TRBJ2-7; 7 bases align to TRBD1. Germline assignment: CDR1 KGHSH and CDR2 LQKENI. This CDR3 spans 13 amino acids. The CDR3 nucleotides read TGTGCCAGCTCACCAGAAGGGGGCGGAATCCCCATTTTC. Translated, it gives CASSPEGGGIPIF.

The chain joins TRBV14 to TRBJ2-3; possibly TRBD2 for D (6 bases). Germline V lookup: CDR1 SGHDN, CDR2 FVKESK. With 0 bases removed from V and 15 bases from J, the gap between germline ends came to 19 bases. The CDR3 runs 14 residues. The CDR3, as DNA: TGTGCCAGCAGCCAAGAAGGGCGGGGTCGTTGGGAATATTTT. As protein: CASSQEGRGRWEYF.

The rearrangement uses TRBV7-9 and TRBJ1-5; the D is unclear. Germline V gene data show CDR1 as SEHNR and CDR2 as FQNEAQ (reference sequence). This CDR3 has 12 amino acids. V was shortened by 6 bases and J by 5 bases, with 8 bases between the two germline ends. In DNA form, the CDR3 reads TGTGCCAGCAGAACAGACGATCAGCCCCAGCATTTT. It yields the protein CASRTDDQPQHF.

The J gene is TRBJ1-5, the V gene TRBV19, with 9 bases lining up with TRBD1. This CDR3 has 15 amino acids. Germline CDR1 reads LNHDA; CDR2 reads SQIVND (reference sequence). Trimming at V came to 3 bases and at J to 5 bases, leaving 5 bases not matched to a gene. The CDR3 DNA sequence: TGTGCCAGTAGTATCGGACAGGGGCCCCATCAGCCCCAGCATTTT. It codes for CASSIGQGPHQPQHF.

The J gene is TRBJ1-2, the V gene TRBV30; tentatively, D is TRBD1 (5 bases). CDR1 is GTSNPN and CDR2 is SVGIG in the germline V gene (reference sequence). V was shortened by 1 base and J by 4 bases, with 13 bases between the two germline ends. This CDR3 spans 14 amino acids. CDR3 protein: CAWSGDRRPYGYTF. The DNA of the CDR3 is TGTGCCTGGAGTGGCGACAGACGCCCCTATGGCTACACCTTC.

Only a few counts were recorded for this clone. The gene calls are TRBV10-3 and TRBJ2-1; no firm D call. The CDR3 length is 13 residues. Germline CDR1 and CDR2: ENHRY and SYGVKD. Between the trimmed V and J ends, which lost 1 base and 7 bases, there was a span of 8 bases. The CDR3 protein is CAISELVWNEQFF. The DNA of the CDR3 is TGTGCCATCAGTGAGTTAGTTTGGAATGAGCAGTTCTTC.

This rearrangement joins TRBV29-1 to TRBJ2-5, with 10 bases lining up with TRBD1. The end of the DNA is better explained by TRBJ2-7, so the J call may be wrong. In germline, CDR1 is SQVTM, CDR2 ANQGSEA. The CDR3 is 14 residues long. The CDR3 sequence: CSVSGTGVTYEQYF. The CDR3 DNA reads TGCAGCGTTTCCGGGACAGGGGTTACCTACGAGCAGTACTTC.